The clone carrying this TCR beta chain has more than one count but fewer than ten. What it binds is not known. Using immunoSEQ multiplex PCR, the repertoire was profiled, and TCRdb retains in-frame clones only, with some absent. The sample yields more than 30,000 clones, 70% to 90% seen once. Losses at the gene ends were 4 bases for V and 6 bases for J; bases not matched to a gene: 6. The CDR3 has 14 residues. CDR1 is SGHNT, CDR2 YYREEE, per germline (reference sequence). The sample is drawn from a study of radiotherapy plus CTLA-4 blockade in lung cancer. General study points: Reports identified early blood T cell clone dynamics, with interferon-beta, as the best response predictor. There was expansion of tumor-derived TCR clones in blood after radiotherapy plus ipilimumab.

Chemo-refractory metastatic non-small-cell lung cancer patients were treated with focal radiation plus CTLA-4 blockade with ipilimumab. The genes are TRBV5-4 and TRBJ1-4, with 7 bases fitting TRBD1. Material: peripheral blood, obtained from a patient treated with radiotherapy plus ipilimumab. This receptor was taken from a human donor with non-small cell lung cancer that progressed on radiotherapy plus ipilimumab. The CDR3 loop is CASSPGTAYEKLFF. As DNA, the CDR3 is TGTGCCAGCAGCCCCGGGACAGCTTATGAAAAACTGTTTTTT.